Presented here are 23 T cell receptor beta chains from one specimen sequenced in a study of beta chain features in type 1 diabetes. Every isolated RNA sample was fully reverse transcribed, so sequencing captured expressed TCRB transcripts. Generated by immunoSEQ multiplex PCR, the TCRdb table keeps only in-frame clones and is missing some. The sample comprises hundreds of thousands of clones, roughly 16% of which are singletons, and 0.02% to 0.025% rests with the top ten. The material sequenced was naive CD4+ T cells from blood. The receptor source for this set is a woman aged 18-29 years in good health.

This clone has just a few counts. This sequence joins TRBV9 and TRBJ2-5; D gene ambiguous. The CDR3 covers 14 residues. The germline V and J ends were trimmed by 0 bases and 0 bases, with 6 bases remaining between them. Germline V gene data show CDR1 as SGDLS and CDR2 as YYNGEE. The CDR3 sequence is CASSVGVYQETQYF. CDR3 coding DNA: TGTGCCAGCAGCGTAGGGGTTTACCAAGAGACCCAGTACTTC.

This clone was detected only a few times. This chain joins TRBV4-3 and TRBJ2-2; 8 bases align to TRBD2. The CDR3 length is 15 residues. The V and J ends lost 1 base and 5 bases, in that order; junction bases with no gene match: 3. Germline assignment: CDR1 LGHNA and CDR2 YSLEER. CDR3 amino acids: CASSQGPSGTGELFF. In DNA form, the CDR3 reads TGCGCCAGCAGCCAAGGGCCTAGCGGGACCGGGGAGCTGTTTTTT.

This rearrangement joins TRBV19 to TRBJ2-1; 10 positions agree with TRBD2. V gave up 4 bases and J gave up 2 bases; unmatched junction bases: 5. Germline assignment: CDR1 LNHDA and CDR2 SQIVND (reference sequence). The CDR3 is made up of 16 amino acids. The CDR3: CASSTTGLAPYNEQFF. The CDR3 DNA follows: TGTGCCAGTAGTACCACGGGACTAGCGCCCTACAATGAGCAGTTCTTC.

The J gene is TRBJ2-7, the V gene TRBV2; TRBD2 is a possible D gene (6 bases). V was pared by 6 bases and J by 1 base, with 13 bases between. The CDR3 length is 14 residues. In germline, CDR1 is SNHLY, CDR2 FYNNEI. The DNA for the CDR3 is TGTGCCAGCAGCCAGGGACTGATATCCTACGAGCAGTACTTC. This sequence encodes CASSQGLISYEQYF.

This clone turned up a few times. This rearrangement joins TRBV5-5 to TRBJ2-3; 7 nucleotides line up with TRBD1. The CDR3 runs to 13 residues. Germline values: CDR1 SGHKS, CDR2 YYEKEE (reference sequence). V lost 4 bases, J lost 6 bases, and 5 bases stayed unmatched. In nucleotides, the CDR3 is TGTGCCAGCAGCGGACAGGTAGAGGATACGCAGTATTTT. This sequence encodes CASSGQVEDTQYF.

This clone was picked up a small number of times. This CDR3 is CAIGQGVIDEQFF. The CDR3 nucleotides read TGTGCCATCGGCCAGGGCGTAATAGATGAGCAGTTCTTC. The chain carries TRBV10-3 and TRBJ2-1; maybe TRBD1 (5 bases). The CDR3 spans 13 residues. V was pared by 8 bases and J by 8 bases, with 16 bases between. CDR1 is ENHRY and CDR2 is SYGVKD in the germline V gene.

The CDR3, as DNA: TGTGCCAGCAGCTTAACCGCCGGACCATACAATGAGCAGTTCTTC. Its translation is CASSLTAGPYNEQFF. The genes are TRBV7-2 and TRBJ2-1; D gene uncertain. The CDR3 has 15 residues. Trimming shortened V by 2 bases and J by 4 bases, and 12 bases separated the two germline ends. CDR1 is SGHTA and CDR2 is FQGNSA in the germline V gene.

The chain uses TRBV4-2 and TRBJ2-6; no clear D gene. V lost 5 bases and J 0 bases, leaving 8 bases between the germline ends. The CDR3 covers 15 residues. Per germline, CDR1 LGHNA and CDR2 YNFKEQ. CDR3 in DNA: TGTGCCAGCAGCTATCGGATCTCTGGGGCCAACGTCCTGACTTTC. This gives the protein CASSYRISGANVLTF.

This clone has more than one count but fewer than ten. This CDR3 is also generated by other DNA sequences in the sample. The chain joins TRBV18 to TRBJ1-1; weak D call: TRBD1 (5 bases). The CDR3 is made up of 13 amino acids. Trimming pared 1 base from V and 5 bases from J, leaving 8 bases between. The germline gives CDR1 KGHSH, CDR2 LQKENI. CDR3 nucleotide sequence: TGTGCCAGCTCACCACGTGAGGGGACTGAAGCTTTCTTT. As protein: CASSPREGTEAFF.

There are a few counts of this clone. This chain uses TRBV4-3 with TRBJ2-1; 10 nucleotides align to TRBD2. Trimming removed 1 base from V and 7 bases from J; junction bases left unmatched: 7. The CDR3 loop spans 16 amino acids. The germline V gene encodes CDR1 LGHNA and CDR2 YSLEER. This chain's CDR3 is CASSQGTSGTGNEQFF. The CDR3 bases are TGCGCCAGCAGCCAAGGGACTAGCGGAACGGGTAATGAGCAGTTCTTC.

There are a few counts of this clone. This rearrangement joins TRBV10-3 to TRBJ2-3; 7 nucleotides match TRBD1. V shed 3 bases, J shed 4 bases, and the junction held 4 bases outside the gene matches. Germline-derived CDR1 and CDR2 are ENHRY and SYGVKD. This CDR3 region has 14 residues. The CDR3 region is CAISDSTGSDTQYF. The CDR3, as DNA: TGTGCCATCAGTGACTCGACAGGGTCAGATACGCAGTATTTT.

The genes are TRBV6-6 and TRBJ1-5, with a possible D match to TRBD1 (6 bases). Trimming removed 6 bases from V and 6 bases from J, with 15 bases in between. The CDR3 extends over 14 amino acids. The germline V gene has CDR1 MNHNY and CDR2 SVGAGI (reference sequence). The CDR3 spells CASSPYNRAQPQHF. CDR3 DNA: TGTGCCAGCAGCCCTTACAACAGGGCTCAGCCCCAGCATTTT.

The chain recombines TRBV11-2 with TRBJ2-1; weak D call: TRBD2 (5 bases). Germline CDR1 reads SGHAT; CDR2 reads FQNNGV. The CDR3 covers 16 residues. Trimming pared 5 bases from V and 0 bases from J, leaving 14 bases between. The CDR3 here is CASSERLFSSYNEQFF. The CDR3, as DNA: TGTGCCAGCAGCGAGCGGCTCTTTAGCTCCTACAATGAGCAGTTCTTC.

This clone occurred a few times. This chain connects TRBV29-1 to TRBJ1-1; possibly TRBD1 for D (5 bases). From germline, CDR1 is SQVTM and CDR2 ANQGSEA. This CDR3 spans 13 amino acids. V lost 4 bases to trimming and J lost 1 base, with 10 bases between them. As DNA, the CDR3 is TGCAGCGTTGGCCCAGGGTCGAACACTGAAGCTTTCTTT. As protein: CSVGPGSNTEAFF.

The rearrangement links TRBV5-1 to TRBJ2-1; D unclear. The CDR3 spans 16 residues. Per the germline V gene, CDR1 is SGHRS and CDR2 is YFSETQ. Trimming shortened V by 1 base and J by 2 bases, and 13 bases separated the two germline ends. The CDR3 DNA sequence: TGCGCCAGCAGCTTGAGGGCCACATCCACCTACAATGAGCAGTTCTTC. As protein: CASSLRATSTYNEQFF.

This clone was seen more than once but under ten times. This rearrangement joins TRBV7-8 to TRBJ2-7; D tentatively fits TRBD1 or TRBD2 (5 bases each). In germline, CDR1 is SGHVS, CDR2 FQNEAQ. This CDR3 spans 15 amino acids. V lost 1 base to trimming and J lost 2 bases, with 12 bases between them. Here the CDR3 DNA reads TGTGCCAGCAGCTTAGGACCCGGGACGACCTACGAGCAGTACTTC. The encoded protein is CASSLGPGTTYEQYF.

This clone was counted a few times. V and J are TRBV7-9 and TRBJ2-3; D gene ambiguous. Germline V CDR1 and CDR2: SEHNR, FQNEAQ (reference sequence). This CDR3 contains 16 residues. Trimming shortened V by 2 bases and J by 1 base, and 13 bases separated the two germline ends. Written as DNA, the CDR3 is TGTGCCAGCAGCTTATCCTGGCTAGGCGGCACAGATACGCAGTATTTT. Protein product: CASSLSWLGGTDTQYF. Full variable domain (outside the CDR3, taken from reference TRBV7-9 and TRBJ2-3): DTGVSQNPRHKITKRGQNVTFRCDPISEHNRLYWYRQTLGQGPEFLTYFQNEAQLEKSRLLSDRFSAERPKGSFSTLEIQRTEQGDSAMYLCASSLSWLGGTDTQYFGPGTRLTVL.

This chain connects TRBV9 to TRBJ2-1, with 7 bases that match TRBD2. The CDR3 is 17 amino acids. The trim removed 4 bases at V and 4 bases at J, leaving 14 bases unmatched. The germline V gene has CDR1 SGDLS and CDR2 YYNGEE. Here the CDR3 DNA reads TGTGCCAGCAGCCCGGATGACAATAGCGGGCTATACAATGAGCAGTTCTTC. This gives the protein CASSPDDNSGLYNEQFF.

The rearrangement uses TRBV6-5 and TRBJ2-7; D remains unclear. CDR1 MNHEY and CDR2 SVGAGI come from the germline V gene. The CDR3 is 15 residues long. V lost 0 bases and J lost 3, with 12 bases in between. The CDR3 here is CASSYSRNSDYEQYF. CDR3 in DNA: TGTGCCAGCAGTTACTCGAGGAATTCGGACTACGAGCAGTACTTC.

V and J are TRBV6-8 and TRBJ2-1, with 7 bases identical to TRBD1. V lost 6 bases and J lost 5; bases outside the gene matches: 7. This CDR3 region has 14 residues. Germline CDR1 MNHGY, CDR2 SAAAGT. The CDR3 sequence is CASRTTGDDNEQFF. The DNA of the CDR3 is TGTGCCAGCAGGACCACAGGGGATGACAATGAGCAGTTCTTC.

In its sample, this clone was seen a few times. The rearrangement joins TRBV19 to TRBJ2-7; 7 positions match TRBD2. There are 14 residues in the CDR3. V was clipped by 5 bases and J by 3 bases; unmatched bases: 7. Germline lookup yields CDR1 LNHDA and CDR2 SQIVND (reference sequence). The CDR3: CASSVLADGYEQYF. The CDR3, as DNA: TGTGCCAGTAGTGTGCTAGCGGACGGCTACGAGCAGTACTTC.

The chain links TRBV4-1 to TRBJ1-1; D is unresolved. The CDR3 sequence is 19 residues long. Looked up from germline, CDR1 is MGHRA and CDR2 is YSYEKL. V shed 1 base and J shed 1 base, with 22 bases lying between them. The CDR3 here is CASSQGKVGDRYRNTEAFF. The CDR3 region has the DNA TGCGCCAGCAGCCAAGGAAAGGTGGGAGACCGCTACCGGAACACTGAAGCTTTCTTT.

The chain employs TRBV10-3 and TRBJ1-2; D not certain. Per germline, CDR1 ENHRY and CDR2 SYGVKD. The CDR3 totals 16 residues. V shed 3 bases and J shed 2 bases, with 16 bases lying between them. The DNA of the CDR3 is TGTGCCATCAGTGACCCGGGGTCTACCCGGAACTATGGCTACACCTTC. Its protein is CAISDPGSTRNYGYTF.